The entry that follows covers one TCR beta chain sequence. Its binding antigen is unknown. Base qualities are missing; no much larger clone stands one base away. The peripheral blood donors were five healthy children aged about 15-56 months who were having elective routine surgery, plus five healthy nonsmoking adults. A FACSAria III cell sorter was used to sort live, Annexin V-negative naive CD8+ T cells (CD3+CD8+CD45RA+CCR7+). Between roughly 18,000 and 110,000 naive CD8+ T cells were sorted per sample. Ficoll-Paque density gradient centrifugation was used to isolate mononuclear cells from diluted blood. Before sorting, mononuclear cells were cryopreserved in about 10% DMSO plus 90% FBS and kept long term at -150 degrees C. After thawing, cells were stained with Annexin V along with antibodies against CD3, CD8, CCR7 and CD45RA. The DNeasy Blood and Tissue Kit was used to extract genomic DNA from snap-frozen pellets of sorted cells.

The data derive from a study of naive CD8 T cells in extremely preterm neonates (dated by TCRdb to between 2016 and 2019). Regarding the complete study: The adult participants' age range is given as 25-50 years in the abstract but as 20-50 years in the methods. Sorted naive CD8+ T cells from four age groups (extremely preterm neonates, term neonates, young children and adults) were used in the study to compare TCRbeta CDR3 repertoires. What the work shows at the level of the full study, not this receptor alone: The proportion of shared CDR3 nucleotide sequences was higher in preterm neonates (about 2.7%) than in term neonates (roughly 0.4%), young children (0.03%) and adults (roughly 0.01%). Preterm CDR3s were shorter, with fewer N additions and less junctional trimming, and were closer to germline than those of older groups. Preterm neonates had significantly lower iChao1 richness than all other age groups (p < 0.05) and an even clone distribution, indicating a less rich repertoire. Among the limitations the authors pointed out were a small sample size and productive template counts that varied across preterm samples. To track T cell development within individuals, the authors urged prospective longitudinal studies of preterm and term neonates.

The CDR3 runs 14 residues from the cysteine to the phenylalanine. The read is trimmed to its CDR3 DNA, 42 bases read in frame from base 1. CDR1 SEHNR and CDR2 FQNEAQ were looked up in the germline V gene (reference sequence). From V the trimming removes 3 bases and from J it removes 4 bases, while the gene matches leave 3 bases of the junction unaccounted for. TCRbeta CDR3 regions were amplified from genomic DNA by a two-step, bias-controlled multiplex PCR. Primers specific for every TRBV and TRBJ gene segment were used in the multiplex PCR. The immunoSEQ Assay was used to generate the TCRbeta repertoire data. Per the source publication's procedure: A relative-frequency ratio and a modified nearest-neighbor algorithm were applied to filter and cluster reads so that closely related sequences were merged. V, D and J gene assignments for CDR3 sequences followed IMGT annotation. Template counts were normalized for PCR amplification bias and quantified against synthetic TCR CDR3 analog sequences. Only unique productive sequences, defined as in-frame CDR3 sequences without stop codons, were included in the analyses. The immunoSEQ Analyzer software was used to calculate clonality, defined as 1 minus Pielou's evenness, and iChao1 richness. JMP was used for statistical testing, with Student's t-test or a non-parametric test applied depending on Shapiro-Wilk normality results. Entries here come from immuneACCESS through TCRdb and include only in-frame sequences with V and J called. Some clones fail to appear in such tables; in the studies checked, an unresolved V gene covers under half of the shortfall, and the cause of the remainder is unknown. V and J calls plus clone size are reproduced from that table; the DNA served to infer D and trimming. This sample is represented by around 5,900 clones; 95% to 98% of them were singletons. The ten largest account for roughly 1.2% of the sample.

The sequence joins TRBV7-9 to TRBJ2-3, and TRBD1 aligns with 8 junction nucleotides. The sequenced material came from naive CD8+ T cells from blood. The sequence was obtained from a human donor in good health. The CDR3 here reads CASSFRGQADTQYF. DNA sequence: TGTGCCAGCAGCTTCAGGGGGCAAGCAGATACGCAGTATTTT.